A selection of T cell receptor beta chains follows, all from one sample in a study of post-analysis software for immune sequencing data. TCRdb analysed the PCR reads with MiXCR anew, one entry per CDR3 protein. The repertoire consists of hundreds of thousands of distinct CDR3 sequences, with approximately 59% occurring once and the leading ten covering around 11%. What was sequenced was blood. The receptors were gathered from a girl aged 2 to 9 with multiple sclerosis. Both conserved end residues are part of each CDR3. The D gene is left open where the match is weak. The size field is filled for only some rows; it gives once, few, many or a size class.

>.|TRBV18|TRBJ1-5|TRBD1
CASSPRTGTGLSNQPQHF
TGTGCCAGCTCTCCTAGGACAGGCACGGGTTTGAGCAATCAGCCCCAGCATTTT
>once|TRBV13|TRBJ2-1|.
CASSSRDSGTTLLNEQFF
TGTGCCAGCAGCTCAAGGGACTCCGGGACAACTTTGCTCAATGAGCAGTTCTTC
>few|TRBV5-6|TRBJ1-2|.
CASSLAGANNYGYTF
TGTGCCAGCAGCTTGGCGGGCGCTAATAACTATGGCTACACCTTC
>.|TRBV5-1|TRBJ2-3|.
CASSFRQSTDTQYF
TGTGCCAGCAGCTTTAGACAGAGCACAGATACGCAGTATTTT
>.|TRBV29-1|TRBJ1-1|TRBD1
CSVEGAGGEAFF
TGCAGCGTTGAAGGAGCAGGGGGTGAAGCTTTCTTT
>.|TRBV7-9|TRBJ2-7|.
CASSLGTQYNEQYF
TGTGCCAGCAGCTTGGGGACACAGTACAATGAGCAGTACTTC
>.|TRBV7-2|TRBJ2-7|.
CASSFANYEQYF
TGTGCCAGCAGCTTCGCCAACTACGAGCAGTACTTC
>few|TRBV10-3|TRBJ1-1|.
CAISESSEAFF
TGTGCCATCAGTGAGTCCAGTGAAGCTTTCTTT
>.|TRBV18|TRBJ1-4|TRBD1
CASSPGGDRTNEKLFF
TGTGCCAGCTCACCGGGAGGGGACAGAACTAATGAAAAACTGTTTTTT
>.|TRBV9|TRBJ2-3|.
CASSEEEQRPTDTQYF
TGTGCCAGCAGCGAGGAGGAGCAGCGCCCCACAGATACGCAGTATTTT
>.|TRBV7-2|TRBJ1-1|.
CASSRWAWGRDTEAFF
TGTGCCAGCAGCCGATGGGCATGGGGGCGGGACACTGAAGCTTTCTTT
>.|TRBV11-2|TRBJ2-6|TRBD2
CASSIRPGGGPGANVLTF
TGTGCCAGCAGCATAAGGCCCGGGGGGGGACCTGGGGCCAACGTCCTGACTTTC
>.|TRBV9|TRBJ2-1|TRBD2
CASSVGPLAGNNEQFF
TGTGCCAGCAGCGTAGGGCCGCTAGCGGGAAACAATGAGCAGTTCTTC
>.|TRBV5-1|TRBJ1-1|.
CASRPWEMGTEAFF
TGCGCCAGCAGGCCGTGGGAGATGGGGACTGAAGCTTTCTTT
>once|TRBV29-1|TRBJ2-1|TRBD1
CSVRGQRANEQFF
TGCAGCGTCCGGGGACAGCGAGCCAATGAGCAGTTCTTC
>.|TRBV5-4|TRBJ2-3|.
CASSVEHPGTDTQYF
TGTGCCAGCAGCGTGGAACACCCGGGAACAGATACGCAGTATTTT
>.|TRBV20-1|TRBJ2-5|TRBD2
CSAIGLAGEHQETQYF
TGCAGTGCTATTGGTCTAGCGGGGGAGCACCAAGAGACCCAGTACTTC
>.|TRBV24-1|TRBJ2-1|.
CATSDFGLGNNEQFF
TGTGCCACCAGTGATTTTGGGCTAGGGAACAATGAGCAGTTCTTC
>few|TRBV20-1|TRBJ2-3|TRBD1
CSATTGDQTDTQYF
TGCAGTGCTACTACAGGGGATCAGACAGATACGCAGTATTTT
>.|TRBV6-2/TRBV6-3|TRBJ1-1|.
CASSYSGTGGTEAFF
TGTGCCAGCAGTTATTCCGGGACTGGAGGCACTGAAGCTTTCTTT
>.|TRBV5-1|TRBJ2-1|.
CASSFSIHEQFF
TGCGCCAGCAGCTTTAGTATCCATGAGCAGTTCTTC
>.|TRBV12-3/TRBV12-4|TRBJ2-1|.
CASSSGDFYNEQFF
TGTGCCAGCAGTTCCGGGGACTTTTACAATGAGCAGTTCTTC
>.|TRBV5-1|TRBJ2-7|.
CASSHTQGYEQYF
TGCGCCAGCAGCCACACCCAGGGGTACGAGCAGTACTTC
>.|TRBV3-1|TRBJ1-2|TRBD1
CASSPSGGPNYGYTF
TGTGCCAGCAGCCCGTCAGGGGGCCCTAACTATGGCTACACCTTC
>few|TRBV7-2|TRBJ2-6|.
CASRRPGRPSSGANVLTF
TGTGCCAGCAGACGACCGGGACGCCCGAGCTCTGGGGCCAACGTCCTGACTTTC
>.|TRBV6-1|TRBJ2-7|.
CASSELRGGQGWNEQYF
TGTGCCAGCAGTGAACTCCGGGGGGGACAGGGCTGGAACGAGCAGTACTTC
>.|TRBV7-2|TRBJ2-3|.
CASSLGQIDTQYF
TGTGCCAGCAGCTTAGGGCAGATAGATACGCAGTATTTT
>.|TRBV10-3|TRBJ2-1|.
CAISESNSGEGYNEQFF
TGTGCCATCAGTGAGTCGAATTCAGGGGAGGGCTACAATGAGCAGTTCTTC
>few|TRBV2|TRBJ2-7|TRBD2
CASSHRLASSAGPIQYF
TGTGCCAGCAGTCACCGACTAGCGTCTTCCGCCGGCCCTATCCAGTACTTC
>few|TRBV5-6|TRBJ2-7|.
CASSLGGGFYEQYF
TGTGCCAGCAGCTTGGGAGGCGGATTTTACGAGCAGTACTTC
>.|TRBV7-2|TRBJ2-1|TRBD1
CASSPEGATYYNEQFF
TGTGCCAGCAGCCCCGAGGGGGCGACCTACTACAATGAGCAGTTCTTC
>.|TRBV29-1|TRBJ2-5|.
CSVEDRDTSQETQYF
TGCAGCGTCGAAGACCGGGACACCAGCCAAGAGACCCAGTACTTC
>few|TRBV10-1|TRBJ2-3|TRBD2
CASSTGGAQYF
TGCGCCAGCAGTACCGGGGGGGCGCAGTATTTT
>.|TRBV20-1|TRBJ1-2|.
CSARDPGGGYGYTF
TGCAGTGCTAGAGATCCGGGGGGCGGCTATGGCTACACCTTC
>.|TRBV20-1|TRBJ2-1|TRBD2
CSARAGLVRGGIREQFF
TGCAGTGCTAGAGCCGGACTAGTTCGGGGGGGCATTCGTGAGCAGTTCTTC
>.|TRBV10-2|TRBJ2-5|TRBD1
CASSENLGQGAKETQYF
TGCGCCAGCAGTGAGAACCTTGGACAGGGGGCGAAGGAGACCCAGTACTTC
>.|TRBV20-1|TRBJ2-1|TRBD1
CSAHPENRGPYNEQFF
TGCAGTGCTCACCCTGAGAACAGGGGGCCCTACAATGAGCAGTTCTTC
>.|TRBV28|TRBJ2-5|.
CASRPTGSETQYF
TGTGCCAGCAGGCCAACAGGGTCAGAGACCCAGTACTTC
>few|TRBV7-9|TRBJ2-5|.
CATEVVGETQYF
TGTGCCACGGAGGTCGTGGGGGAGACCCAGTACTTC
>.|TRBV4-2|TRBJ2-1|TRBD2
CASSQDLAGDYNEQFF
TGTGCCAGCAGCCAAGATCTAGCGGGGGACTACAATGAGCAGTTCTTC
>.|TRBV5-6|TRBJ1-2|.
CASCRDTYGYTF
TGTGCCAGCTGCCGGGACACCTATGGCTACACCTTC
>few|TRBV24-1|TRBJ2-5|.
CATSDFGGKEETQYF
TGTGCCACCAGTGATTTTGGGGGAAAAGAAGAGACCCAGTACTTC